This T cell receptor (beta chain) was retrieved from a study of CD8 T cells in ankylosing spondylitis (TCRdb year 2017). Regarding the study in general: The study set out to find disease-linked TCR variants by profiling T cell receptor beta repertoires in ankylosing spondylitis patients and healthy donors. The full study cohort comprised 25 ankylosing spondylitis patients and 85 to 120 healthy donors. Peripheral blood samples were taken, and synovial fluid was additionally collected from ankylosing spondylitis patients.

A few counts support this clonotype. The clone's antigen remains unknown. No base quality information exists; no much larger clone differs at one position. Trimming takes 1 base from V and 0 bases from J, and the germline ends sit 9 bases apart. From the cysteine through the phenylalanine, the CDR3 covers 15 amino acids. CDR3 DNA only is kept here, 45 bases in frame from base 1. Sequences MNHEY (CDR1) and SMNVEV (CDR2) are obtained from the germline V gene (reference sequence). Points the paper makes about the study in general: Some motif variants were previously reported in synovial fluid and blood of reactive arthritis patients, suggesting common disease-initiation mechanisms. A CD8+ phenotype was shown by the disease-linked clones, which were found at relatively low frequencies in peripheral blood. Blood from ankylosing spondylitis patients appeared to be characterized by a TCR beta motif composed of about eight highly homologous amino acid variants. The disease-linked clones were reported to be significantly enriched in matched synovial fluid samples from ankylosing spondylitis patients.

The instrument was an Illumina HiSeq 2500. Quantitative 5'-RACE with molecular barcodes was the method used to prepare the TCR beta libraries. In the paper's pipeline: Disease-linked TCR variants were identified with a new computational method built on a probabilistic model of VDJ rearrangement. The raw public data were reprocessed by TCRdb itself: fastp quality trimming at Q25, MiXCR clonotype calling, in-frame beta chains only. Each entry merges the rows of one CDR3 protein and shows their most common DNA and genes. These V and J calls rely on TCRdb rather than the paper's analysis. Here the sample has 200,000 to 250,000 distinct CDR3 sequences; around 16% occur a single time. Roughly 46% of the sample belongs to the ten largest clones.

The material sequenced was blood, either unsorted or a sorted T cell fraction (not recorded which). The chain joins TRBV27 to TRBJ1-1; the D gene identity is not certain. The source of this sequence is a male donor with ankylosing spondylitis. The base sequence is TGTGCCAGCAGTTTATACGGGGATCTGAACACTGAAGCTTTCTTT. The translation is CASSLYGDLNTEAFF.